This T cell receptor beta chain was obtained from a study of vaccination and CD4 T cells after COVID-19. This clonotype was seen more than once but under ten times. The antigen remains unidentified. The CDR3 runs 12 residues. The V and J ends lost 4 bases and 12 bases respectively, with 15 bases between them. The time point: late sampling 161 to 241 days after vaccination in a few convalescent patients. Treatment meaning: roughly ten-day PBMC culture with coronavirus spike peptide pools or control peptides (ViraFEST assay). The assay that was used to sequence DNA from cultured CD4+ T cells was the Oncomine TCR Beta short-read assay. Genomic DNA was isolated from CD4+ T cells that had been cultured. Via MiXCR, TCRdb re-called the PCR reads, giving one row per CDR3 protein. The sample has under 20,000 distinct CDR3 sequences; approximately 44% are singletons.

This sequence joins TRBV12-3 or TRBV12-4 and TRBJ1-2; tentatively, D is TRBD1 (6 bases). The clonotype was recovered from a human donor who had recovered from COVID-19. The material sequenced was CD4+ T cells from blood, cultured in vitro, taken about 7 months after SARS-CoV-2 vaccination. The CDR3 region has the DNA TGTGCCAGCAGTTATACGGGACACGGGCACACCTTC. Protein product: CASSYTGHGHTF.